The entry that follows covers one T cell receptor (beta chain) sequence. This entry comes from a study of blood T cell repertoires in COVID-19. In germline, CDR1 is SEHNR, CDR2 FQNEAQ (reference sequence). The CDR3 runs to 16 residues. Trimming removed 1 base at V and 5 bases at J, with 12 bases between. TCRdb keeps only in-frame clones here, not all; method: immunoSEQ multiplex PCR. This table has some 130,000 clones, about nine tenths appearing once. V gene TRBV7-9 combines with J gene TRBJ1-6, with D uncertain. The material sequenced was peripheral blood. This TCR derives from a man aged 50 to 59 with active COVID-19. Written as DNA, the CDR3 is TGTGCCAGCAGCTTAGGAGGGCAGATTCATAATTCACCCCTCCACTTT. Its translation is CASSLGGQIHNSPLHF.